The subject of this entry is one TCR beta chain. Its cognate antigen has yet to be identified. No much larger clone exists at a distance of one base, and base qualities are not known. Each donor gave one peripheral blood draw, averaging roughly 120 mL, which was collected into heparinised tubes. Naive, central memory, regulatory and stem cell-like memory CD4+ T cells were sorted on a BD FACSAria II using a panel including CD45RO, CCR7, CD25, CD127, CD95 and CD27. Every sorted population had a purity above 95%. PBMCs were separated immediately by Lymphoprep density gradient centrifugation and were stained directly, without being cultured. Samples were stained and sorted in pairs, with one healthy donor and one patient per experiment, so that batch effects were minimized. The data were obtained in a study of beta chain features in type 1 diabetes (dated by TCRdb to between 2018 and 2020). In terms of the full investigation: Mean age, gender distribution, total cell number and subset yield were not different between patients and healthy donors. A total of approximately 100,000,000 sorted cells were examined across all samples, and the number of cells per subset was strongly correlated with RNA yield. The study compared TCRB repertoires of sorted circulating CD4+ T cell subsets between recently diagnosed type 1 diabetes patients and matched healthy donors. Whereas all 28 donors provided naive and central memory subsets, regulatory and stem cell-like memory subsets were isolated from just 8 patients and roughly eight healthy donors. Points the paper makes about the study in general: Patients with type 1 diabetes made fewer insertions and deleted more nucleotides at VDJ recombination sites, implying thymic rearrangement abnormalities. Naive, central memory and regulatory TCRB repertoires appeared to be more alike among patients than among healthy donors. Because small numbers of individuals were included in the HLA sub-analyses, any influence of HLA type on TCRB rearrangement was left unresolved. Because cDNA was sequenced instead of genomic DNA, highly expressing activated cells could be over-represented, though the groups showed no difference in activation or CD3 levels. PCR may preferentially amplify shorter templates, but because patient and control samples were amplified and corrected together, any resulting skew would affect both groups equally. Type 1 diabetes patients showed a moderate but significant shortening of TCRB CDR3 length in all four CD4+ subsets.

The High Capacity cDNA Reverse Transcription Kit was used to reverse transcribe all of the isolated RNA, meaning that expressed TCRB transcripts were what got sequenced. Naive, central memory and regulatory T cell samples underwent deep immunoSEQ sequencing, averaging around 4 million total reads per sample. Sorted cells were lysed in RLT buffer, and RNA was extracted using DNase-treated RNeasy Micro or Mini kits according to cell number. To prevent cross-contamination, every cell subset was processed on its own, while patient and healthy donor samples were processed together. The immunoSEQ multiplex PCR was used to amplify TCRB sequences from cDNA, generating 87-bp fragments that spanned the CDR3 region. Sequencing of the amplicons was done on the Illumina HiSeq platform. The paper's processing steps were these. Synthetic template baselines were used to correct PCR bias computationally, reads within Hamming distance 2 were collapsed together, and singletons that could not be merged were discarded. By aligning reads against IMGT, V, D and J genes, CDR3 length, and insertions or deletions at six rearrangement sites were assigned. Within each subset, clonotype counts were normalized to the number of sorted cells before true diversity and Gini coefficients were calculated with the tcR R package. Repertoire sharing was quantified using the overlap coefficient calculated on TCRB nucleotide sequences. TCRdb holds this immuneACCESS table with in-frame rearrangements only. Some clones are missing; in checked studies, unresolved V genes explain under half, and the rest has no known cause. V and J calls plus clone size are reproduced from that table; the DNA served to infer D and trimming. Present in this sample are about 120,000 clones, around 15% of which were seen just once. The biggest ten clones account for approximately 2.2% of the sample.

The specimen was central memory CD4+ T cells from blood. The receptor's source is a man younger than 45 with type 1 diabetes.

The base sequence is TGTGCCAGCAGCCCGGGGACAGGGGTCGAGCAGTACTTC. This encodes CASSPGTGVEQYF. This chain is built from TRBV11-2 and TRBJ2-7, and 10 junction bases match TRBD1. Relative to germline, V is missing 5 bases and J is missing 6 bases, with 4 bases of the junction outside any gene match. From the cysteine through the phenylalanine, the CDR3 covers 13 amino acids. Only CDR3 DNA remains: 39 bases, in frame from the first base. From the germline V gene, CDR1 is SGHAT and CDR2 is FQNNGV.